The 20 T cell receptor beta chains listed next were all sequenced from one sample in a study of long-term antiretroviral therapy in people with HIV. Survey-level immunoSEQ v3.0 assays were run. This table comes from immunoSEQ multiplex PCR, and its TCRdb copy is limited to in-frame clones, with some not included. This sample has roughly 24,000 clones, with 85% to 90% found just once. The starting material was unsorted PBMCs, obtained about 5 years after starting antiretroviral therapy. Source of these receptors: a man aged 40-49 years with HIV.

The V and J genes are TRBV18 and TRBJ2-3; TRBD2 aligns across 11 bases. CDR3 length: 16 amino acids. The V and J ends lost 1 base and 2 bases, in that order; junction bases with no gene match: 2. Germline CDR1 KGHSH, CDR2 LQKENI. The chain's CDR3 is CASSPLAGGYTDTQYF. The CDR3 bases are TGTGCCAGCTCACCACTAGCGGGAGGGTACACAGATACGCAGTATTTT. The variable domain in full, with the rest retrieved from reference TRBV18 and TRBJ2-3, is NAGVMQNPRHLVRRRGQEARLRCSPMKGHSHVYWYRQLPEEGLKFMVYLQKENIIDESGMPKERFSAEFPKEGPSILRIQQVVRGDSAAYFCASSPLAGGYTDTQYFGPGTRLTVL.

The V and J genes are TRBV19 and TRBJ1-2; the D gene is possibly TRBD1 (6 bases). Germline V CDR1 and CDR2: LNHDA, SQIVND (reference sequence). Trimming removed 6 bases at V and 5 bases at J, with 16 bases between. The CDR3 runs 14 residues. CDR3 region: CASSRTGTFYGYTF. In DNA form, the CDR3 reads TGTGCCAGTAGCAGAACCGGGACATTTTATGGCTACACCTTC. The full variable domain, with the rest looked up from reference TRBV19 and TRBJ1-2, is DGGITQSPKYLFRKEGQNVTLSCEQNLNHDAMYWYRQDPGQGLRLIYYSQIVNDFQKGDIAEGYSVSREKKESFPLTVTSAQKNPTAFYLCASSRTGTFYGYTFGSGTRLTVV.

Details on this clone: Other DNA sequences within the sample encode an identical CDR3. V is TRBV4-3 and J is TRBJ2-6, with D uncertain. CDR1 and CDR2 (germline): LGHNA, YSLEER. This CDR3 is 16 amino acids long. Deletions cut 0 bases from V and 7 bases from J, with 13 bases between. CDR3 region: CASSQDFSLGANVLTF. The CDR3 nucleotides are TGCGCCAGCAGCCAAGATTTCAGCTTGGGAGCCAACGTCCTGACTTTC.

The chain has TRBV10-3 and TRBJ1-3; D is uncertain. This CDR3 comprises 15 residues. Trimming removed 2 bases at V and 3 bases at J, with 11 bases between. Per the germline V gene, CDR1 is ENHRY and CDR2 is SYGVKD. CDR3 sequence: CAISEGHPSGNTIYF. In DNA, the CDR3 is TGTGCCATCAGTGAGGGTCACCCGAGTGGAAACACCATATATTTT.

This chain links TRBV6-5 with TRBJ1-3; D call uncertain. CDR1 is MNHEY, CDR2 SVGAGI, per germline. The CDR3 extends over 15 amino acids. V gave up 4 bases and J gave up 0 bases, with 10 bases separating them. CDR3 residues: CASSLALFSGNTIYF. CDR3 DNA: TGTGCCAGCAGTTTAGCGCTGTTCTCTGGAAACACCATATATTTT.

This clone was seen just once. This sequence joins TRBV19 and TRBJ1-5, with D perhaps TRBD1 (5 bases). Germline assignment: CDR1 LNHDA and CDR2 SQIVND (reference sequence). The CDR3 spans 15 residues. V was trimmed by 2 bases and J by 3 bases, leaving 11 bases between them. The CDR3 protein is CASSIKGLINQPQHF. The CDR3 region has the DNA TGTGCCAGTAGTATAAAGGGGCTCATCAATCAGCCCCAGCATTTT.

This clone was seen only a few times. This chain connects TRBV7-9 to TRBJ1-3, with D unresolved. The CDR3 totals 14 residues. CDR1 is SEHNR, CDR2 FQNEAQ, per germline (reference sequence). V was pared by 1 base and J by 4 bases, with 8 bases between. The CDR3 protein is CASSLGGTGNTIYF. The DNA for the CDR3 is TGTGCCAGCAGCTTAGGGGGAACAGGAAACACCATATATTTT.

This chain uses TRBV18 with TRBJ2-7; TRBD1 agrees at 8 bases. The CDR3 contains 12 residues. Germline loops: CDR1 KGHSH, CDR2 LQKENI. V lost 3 bases, J lost 12 bases, and 7 bases stayed unmatched. CDR3 amino acids: CASSPGQGAVYF. DNA of the CDR3: TGTGCCAGCTCACCCGGACAGGGAGCCGTGTACTTC.

The rearrangement uses TRBV6-5 and TRBJ2-1, with TRBD2 as a possible D gene (6 bases). The CDR3 runs to 13 residues. V was cut by 11 bases and J by 0 bases, with 11 bases left in between. The germline gives CDR1 MNHEY, CDR2 SVGAGI. Here the CDR3 DNA reads TGTGCCGTCCGGGGGAGCTCCTACAATGAGCAGTTCTTC. Protein: CAVRGSSYNEQFF.

This sequence joins TRBV10-2 and TRBJ2-3; the D is unclear. The germline gives CDR1 WSHSY, CDR2 SAAADI. This CDR3 comprises 12 residues. V lost 6 bases, J lost 3 bases, and 7 bases lay in between. Here the CDR3 reads CASREGTDTQYF. As DNA, the CDR3 is TGCGCCAGCAGGGAAGGGACAGATACGCAGTATTTT.

CDR3 nucleotides: TGTGCCAGCAGTGAAGCGGCCGGGCCTACCACAGATACGCAGTATTTT. Its translation is CASSEAAGPTTDTQYF. The chain has TRBV6-1 and TRBJ2-3; no clear D gene. This CDR3 region has 16 residues. Deletions cut 0 bases from V and 2 bases from J, with 12 bases between. The germline V gene has CDR1 MNHNS and CDR2 SASEGT.

J is TRBJ2-5 and V is TRBV18, with 8 nucleotides matching TRBD1. The CDR3 is 12 residues long. Germline V gene lookup returns CDR1 KGHSH and CDR2 LQKENI. The junction had 1 base not matched to a gene; V was cut back by 9 bases and J by 1 base. The CDR3 DNA reads TGTGCCAGTGGACAGGGCCAAGAGACCCAGTACTTC. Amino acid sequence: CASGQGQETQYF.

The rearrangement joins TRBV29-1 to TRBJ1-3, with unresolved D. The CDR3 has 14 amino acids. Germline V gene sequence: CDR1 SQVTM, CDR2 ANQGSEA. Trimming took 4 bases from V and 2 from J, leaving 12 bases between them. CDR3 bases: TGCAGCGTTGCCGCGAATGTAGCTGGAAACACCATATATTTT. This translates into CSVAANVAGNTIYF.

The chain recombines TRBV7-9 with TRBJ1-4; perhaps TRBD1 as D (5 bases). Trimming removed 5 bases at V and 2 bases at J, with 21 bases between. The CDR3 spans 18 residues. The germline V gene encodes CDR1 SEHNR and CDR2 FQNEAQ (reference sequence). The CDR3 sequence: CASSQKRGEVLTNEKLFF. The CDR3 nucleotides read TGTGCCAGCAGCCAAAAACGGGGCGAGGTTCTGACTAATGAAAAACTGTTTTTT. Variable domain in full (rest from reference TRBV7-9 and TRBJ1-4): DTGVSQNPRHKITKRGQNVTFRCDPISEHNRLYWYRQTLGQGPEFLTYFQNEAQLEKSRLLSDRFSAERPKGSFSTLEIQRTEQGDSAMYLCASSQKRGEVLTNEKLFFGSGTQLSVL.

This clone was picked up a small number of times. The rearrangement joins TRBV5-6 to TRBJ1-2; no clear D gene. Germline V gene sequence: CDR1 SGHDT, CDR2 YYEEEE. V shed 4 bases and J shed 3 bases, with 4 bases lying between them. The CDR3 covers 11 residues. The chain's CDR3 is CASSRDYGYTF. The CDR3, as DNA: TGTGCCAGCAGCCGGGACTATGGCTACACCTTC. Drawing the rest from reference TRBV5-6 and TRBJ1-2, the complete variable domain is DAGVTQSPTHLIKTRGQQVTLRCSPKSGHDTVSWYQQALGQGPQFIFQYYEEEERQRGNFPDRFSGHQFPNYSSELNVNALLLGDSALYLCASSRDYGYTFGSGTRLTVV.

V usage is TRBV5-1 and J usage is TRBJ2-1; 10 nucleotides match TRBD2. The CDR3 length is 15 residues. With V trimmed by 4 bases and J by 8 bases, 9 bases remained unmatched. The germline gives CDR1 SGHRS, CDR2 YFSETQ. The CDR3 coding sequence is TGCGCCAGCAGCCCTAGCGGGGGCGGGGTAGATGAGCAGTTCTTC. Amino acid sequence: CASSPSGGGVDEQFF.

This sequence joins TRBV19 and TRBJ2-7, with TRBD2 matching 12 bases. The CDR3 covers 17 residues. Germline-derived CDR1 and CDR2 are LNHDA and SQIVND (reference sequence). Losses at the gene ends were 5 bases for V and 1 base for J; bases not matched to a gene: 9. The CDR3 protein is CASSALATSGRSYEQYF. CDR3 in DNA: TGTGCCAGTAGTGCACTCGCGACTAGCGGGAGATCCTACGAGCAGTACTTC.

The V and J genes are TRBV14 and TRBJ2-1; 10 nucleotides align to TRBD2. J lost 6 bases, V lost 2 bases, and 4 bases had no gene match. The CDR3 covers 15 residues. Per the germline V gene, CDR1 is SGHDN and CDR2 is FVKESK. CDR3 coding DNA: TGTGCCAGCAGCCAACAGCGGGGGGGAACCAATGAGCAGTTCTTC. This translates into CASSQQRGGTNEQFF. Drawing the rest from reference TRBV14 and TRBJ2-1, the complete variable domain is EAGVTQFPSHSVIEKGQTVTLRCDPISGHDNLYWYRRVMGKEIKFLLHFVKESKQDESGMPNNRFLAERTGGTYSTLKVQPAELEDSGVYFCASSQQRGGTNEQFFGPGTRLTVL.

This sequence joins TRBV6-5 and TRBJ2-3; TRBD2 matches 10 bases. Germline V gene lookup returns CDR1 MNHEY and CDR2 SVGAGI. This CDR3 has 16 residues. V trimming: 0 bases; J trimming: 6 bases; junction bases outside the gene matches: 6. The chain's CDR3 is CASSYSVAGGGDTQYF. CDR3 in DNA: TGTGCCAGCAGTTACTCAGTAGCGGGAGGTGGTGATACGCAGTATTTT.

V gene TRBV2 combines with J gene TRBJ1-1, with 7 bases lining up with TRBD1. Trimming at V came to 8 bases and at J to 5 bases, leaving 17 bases not matched to a gene. CDR1 and CDR2 (germline): SNHLY, FYNNEI. There are 16 residues in the CDR3. CDR3 amino acids: CASALPGNRGVTEAFF. Here the CDR3 DNA reads TGTGCCAGCGCACTCCCCGGTAACAGGGGAGTAACTGAAGCTTTCTTT.